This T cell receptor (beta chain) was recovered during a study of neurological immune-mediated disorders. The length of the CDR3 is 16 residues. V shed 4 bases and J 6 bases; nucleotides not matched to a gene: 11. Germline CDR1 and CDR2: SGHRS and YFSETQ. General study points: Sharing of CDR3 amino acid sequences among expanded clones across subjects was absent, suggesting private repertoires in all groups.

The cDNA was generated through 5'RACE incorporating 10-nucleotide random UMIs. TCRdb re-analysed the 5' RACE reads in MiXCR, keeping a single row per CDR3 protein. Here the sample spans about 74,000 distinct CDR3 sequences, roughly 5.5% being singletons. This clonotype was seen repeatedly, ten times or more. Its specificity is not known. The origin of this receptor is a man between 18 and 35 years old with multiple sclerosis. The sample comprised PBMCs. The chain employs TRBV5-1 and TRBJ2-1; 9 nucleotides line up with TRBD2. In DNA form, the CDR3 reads TGCGCCAGCAGCCTCCTCGCGCGGGGGGGCCTCAATGAGCAGTTCTTC. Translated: CASSLLARGGLNEQFF.